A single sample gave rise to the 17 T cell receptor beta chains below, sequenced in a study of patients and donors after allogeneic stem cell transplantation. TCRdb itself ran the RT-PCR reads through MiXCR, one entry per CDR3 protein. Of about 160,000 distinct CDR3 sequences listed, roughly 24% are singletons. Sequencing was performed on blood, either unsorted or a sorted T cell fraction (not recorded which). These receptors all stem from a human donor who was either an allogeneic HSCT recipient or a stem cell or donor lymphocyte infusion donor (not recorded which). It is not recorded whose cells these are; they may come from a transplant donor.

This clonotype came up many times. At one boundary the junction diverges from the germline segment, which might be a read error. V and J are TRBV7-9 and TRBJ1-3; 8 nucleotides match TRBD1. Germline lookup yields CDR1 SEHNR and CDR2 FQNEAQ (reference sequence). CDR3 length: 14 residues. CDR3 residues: CASSLPQSQGAMSF. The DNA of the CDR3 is TGTGCCAGCAGCTTACCCCAATCTCAGGGGGCGATGAGTTTT.

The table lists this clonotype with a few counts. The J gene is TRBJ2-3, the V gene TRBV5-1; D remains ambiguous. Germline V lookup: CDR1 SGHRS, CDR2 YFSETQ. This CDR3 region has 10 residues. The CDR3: CFPYRDTQYF. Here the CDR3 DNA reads TGCTTCCCCTACCGGGATACGCAGTATTTT.

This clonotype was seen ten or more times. The CDR3 region has the DNA TGTGCCAGCAGTTTCAAACAGGGGAATCAGCCCCAGCATTTT. Amino acids: CASSFKQGNQPQHF. The V gene is TRBV27, the J gene TRBJ1-5, with 7 bases fitting TRBD1. The ends lost 3 bases at V and 4 bases at J; junction bases unmatched: 3. Germline assignment: CDR1 MNHEY and CDR2 SMNVEV (reference sequence). The CDR3 runs to 14 residues.

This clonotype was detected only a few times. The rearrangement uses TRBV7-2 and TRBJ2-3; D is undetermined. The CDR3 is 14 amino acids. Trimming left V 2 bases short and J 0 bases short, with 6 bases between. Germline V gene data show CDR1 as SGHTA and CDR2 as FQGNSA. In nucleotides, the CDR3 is TGTGCCAGCAGCTTATACCAAAGCACAGATACGCAGTATTTT. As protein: CASSLYQSTDTQYF.

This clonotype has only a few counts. CDR3 bases: TGTGCCAGCAGCTTTAGTTTAAGGGGTTGGATAGGCACAGATACGCAGTATTTT. Translating it yields CASSFSLRGWIGTDTQYF. V is TRBV7-2 and J is TRBJ2-3, with a possible D match to TRBD1 (5 bases). From germline, CDR1 is SGHTA and CDR2 FQGNSA. V was pared by 3 bases and J by 1 base, with 20 bases between. The CDR3 is 18 amino acids. Complete variable domain (other parts from reference TRBV7-2 and TRBJ2-3): GAGVSQSPSNKVTEKGKDVELRCDPISGHTALYWYRQSLGQGLEFLIYFQGNSAPDKSGLPSDRFSAERTGGSVSTLTIQRTQQEDSAVYLCASSFSLRGWIGTDTQYFGPGTRLTVL.

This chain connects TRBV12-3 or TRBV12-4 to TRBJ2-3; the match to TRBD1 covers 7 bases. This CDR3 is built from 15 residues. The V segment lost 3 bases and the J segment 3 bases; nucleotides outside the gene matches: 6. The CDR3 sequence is CASSFLGGATDTQYF. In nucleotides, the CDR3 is TGTGCCAGCAGTTTTCTAGGGGGCGCGACAGATACGCAGTATTTT.

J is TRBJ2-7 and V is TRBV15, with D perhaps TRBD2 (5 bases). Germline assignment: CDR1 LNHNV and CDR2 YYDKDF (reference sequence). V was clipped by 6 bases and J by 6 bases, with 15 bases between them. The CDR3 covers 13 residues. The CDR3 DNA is TGTGCCACCAGACCACGGGGTCTAGGCGAGCAGTACTTC. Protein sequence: CATRPRGLGEQYF.

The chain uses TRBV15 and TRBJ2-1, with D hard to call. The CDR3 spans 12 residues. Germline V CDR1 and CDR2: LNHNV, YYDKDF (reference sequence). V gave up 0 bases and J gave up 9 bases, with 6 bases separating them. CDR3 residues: CATSRDPSEQFF. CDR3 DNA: TGTGCCACCAGCAGAGATCCTAGTGAGCAGTTCTTC.

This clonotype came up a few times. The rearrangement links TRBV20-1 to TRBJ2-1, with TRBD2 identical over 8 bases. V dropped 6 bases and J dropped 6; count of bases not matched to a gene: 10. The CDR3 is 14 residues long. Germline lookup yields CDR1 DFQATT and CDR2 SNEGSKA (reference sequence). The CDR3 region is CSAGGRLASNEQFF. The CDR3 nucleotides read TGCAGTGCGGGGGGGAGACTAGCGAGCAATGAGCAGTTCTTC.

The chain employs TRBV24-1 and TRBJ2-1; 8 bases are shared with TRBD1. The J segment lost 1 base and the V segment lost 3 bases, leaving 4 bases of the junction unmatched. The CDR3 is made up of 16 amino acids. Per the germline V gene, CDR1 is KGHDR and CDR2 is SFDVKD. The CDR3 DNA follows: TGTGCCACCAGTGATCCGACAGGGGAGTCCTACAATGAGCAGTTCTTC. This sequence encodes CATSDPTGESYNEQFF.

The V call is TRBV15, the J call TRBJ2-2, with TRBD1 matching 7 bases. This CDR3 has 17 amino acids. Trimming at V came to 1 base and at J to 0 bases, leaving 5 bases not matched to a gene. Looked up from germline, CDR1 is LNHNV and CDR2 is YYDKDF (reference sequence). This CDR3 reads CATSRGPTGTNTGELFF. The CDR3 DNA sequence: TGTGCCACCAGCAGAGGACCGACAGGGACGAACACCGGGGAGCTGTTTTTT.

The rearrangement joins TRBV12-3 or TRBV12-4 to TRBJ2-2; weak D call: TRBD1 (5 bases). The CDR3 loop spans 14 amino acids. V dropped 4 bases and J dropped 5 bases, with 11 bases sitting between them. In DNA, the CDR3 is TGTGCCAGCAGTTCACGGACAACGACCGGGGAGCTGTTTTTT. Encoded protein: CASSSRTTTGELFF.

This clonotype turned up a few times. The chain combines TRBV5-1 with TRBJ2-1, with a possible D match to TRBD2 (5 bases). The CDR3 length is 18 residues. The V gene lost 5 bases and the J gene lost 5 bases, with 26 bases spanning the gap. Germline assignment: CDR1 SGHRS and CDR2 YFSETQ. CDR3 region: CASSQNEIYLAGHNEQFF. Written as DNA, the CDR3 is TGCGCCAGCAGTCAGAACGAAATCTACCTAGCCGGACACAATGAGCAGTTCTTC.

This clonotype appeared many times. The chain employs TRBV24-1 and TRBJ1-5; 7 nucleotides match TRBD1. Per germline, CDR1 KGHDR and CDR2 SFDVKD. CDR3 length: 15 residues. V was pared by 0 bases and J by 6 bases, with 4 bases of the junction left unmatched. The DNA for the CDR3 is TGTGCCACCAGTGATTTGGCCGGGACAGCTCAGCCCCAGCATTTT. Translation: CATSDLAGTAQPQHF.

The DNA of the CDR3 is TGCAGCGTTGCTCCCACGACTGAAGCTTTCTTT. This translates into CSVAPTTEAFF. This chain links TRBV29-1 with TRBJ1-1; D is uncertain. The CDR3 is 11 amino acids. Trimming left V 4 bases short and J 5 bases short, with 8 bases between. CDR1 is SQVTM, CDR2 ANQGSEA, per germline.

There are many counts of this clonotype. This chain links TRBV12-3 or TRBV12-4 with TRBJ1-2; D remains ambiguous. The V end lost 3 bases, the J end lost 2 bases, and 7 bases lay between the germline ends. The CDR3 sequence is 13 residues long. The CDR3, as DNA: TGTGCCAGCAGTTTCTTAGTGAACTATGGCTACACCTTC. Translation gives CASSFLVNYGYTF.

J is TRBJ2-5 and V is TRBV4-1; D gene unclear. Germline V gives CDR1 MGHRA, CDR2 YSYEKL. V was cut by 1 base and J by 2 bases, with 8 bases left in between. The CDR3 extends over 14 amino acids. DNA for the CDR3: TGCGCCAGCAGCCAAGTAGGGCAGCAAGAGACCCAGTACTTC. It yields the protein CASSQVGQQETQYF.